The clone carrying this TCR beta chain was counted between two and nine times. Antigen specificity is unknown. Blood was sampled at baseline, cycle 4 day 1, and cycle 7 day 1. The entry originates in a study of OX40 agonist ivuxolimab in advanced cancers. Broader study findings: In CD8+ T cells, expanded clones were on average more numerous than in CD4+.

The germline gives CDR1 SGHNT, CDR2 YYREEE (reference sequence). The CDR3 sequence is 15 residues long. Trimming pared 4 bases from V and 0 bases from J, leaving 11 bases between. Sequenced by immunoSEQ multiplex PCR; TCRdb stores in-frame clones only, minus some. The sample carries 75,000 or so clones, roughly 80% recorded once. Sequencing used CD4+ or CD8+ T cells sorted from blood, obtained in a trial of the OX40 agonist ivuxolimab. This chain connects TRBV5-4 to TRBJ2-1, with D possibly TRBD2 on 6 matching bases. The receptor was derived from an adult with an advanced solid tumor such as melanoma, head and neck, liver or kidney cancer. DNA for the CDR3: TGTGCCAGCAGCCATAGCGGTGGCTCCTACAATGAGCAGTTCTTC. Translating it yields CASSHSGGSYNEQFF.